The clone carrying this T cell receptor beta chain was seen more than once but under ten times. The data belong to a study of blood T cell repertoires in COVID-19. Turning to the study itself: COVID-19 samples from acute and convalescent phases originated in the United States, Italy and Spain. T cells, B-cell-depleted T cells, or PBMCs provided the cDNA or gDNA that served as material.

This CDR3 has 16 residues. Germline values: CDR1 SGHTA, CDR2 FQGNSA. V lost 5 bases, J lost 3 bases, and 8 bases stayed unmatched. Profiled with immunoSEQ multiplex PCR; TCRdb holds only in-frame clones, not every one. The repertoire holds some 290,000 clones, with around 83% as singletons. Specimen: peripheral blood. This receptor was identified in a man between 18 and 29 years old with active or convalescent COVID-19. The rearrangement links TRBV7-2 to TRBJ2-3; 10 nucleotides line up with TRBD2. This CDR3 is CASSPGLLAGTDTQYF. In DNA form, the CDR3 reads TGTGCCAGCAGCCCGGGGCTACTAGCGGGGACAGATACGCAGTATTTT.